The text below deals with one T cell receptor (beta chain). This sample is drawn from a study of blood T cell repertoires in COVID-19. Across the whole study: Material from acute and convalescent COVID-19 was sourced from the United States, Italy and Spain. Sources were T cells, B-cell-depleted T cells, or PBMCs; the material itself was cDNA or gDNA.

The V and J ends lost 4 bases and 4 bases, in that order; junction bases with no gene match: 5. This CDR3 spans 16 amino acids. Germline CDR1 is LGHNA and CDR2 is YNFKEQ. In the original workflow: Cell counts per sample came from amplifying reference gene primers. This table comes from immunoSEQ multiplex PCR, and its TCRdb copy is limited to in-frame clones, with some not included. The V and J calls and clone size come from that table; D and trimming were worked out from the DNA. Among about 59,000 clones listed, over 75% were seen once. This receptor was identified in a woman older than 75 with acute or convalescent COVID-19. Sequencing was carried out using peripheral blood. V gene TRBV4-2 combines with J gene TRBJ2-2, with 11 bases matching TRBD2. CDR3 in amino acids: CASSPPGLAATGELFF. The CDR3, as DNA: TGTGCCAGCAGCCCTCCGGGACTAGCGGCCACCGGGGAGCTGTTTTTT.